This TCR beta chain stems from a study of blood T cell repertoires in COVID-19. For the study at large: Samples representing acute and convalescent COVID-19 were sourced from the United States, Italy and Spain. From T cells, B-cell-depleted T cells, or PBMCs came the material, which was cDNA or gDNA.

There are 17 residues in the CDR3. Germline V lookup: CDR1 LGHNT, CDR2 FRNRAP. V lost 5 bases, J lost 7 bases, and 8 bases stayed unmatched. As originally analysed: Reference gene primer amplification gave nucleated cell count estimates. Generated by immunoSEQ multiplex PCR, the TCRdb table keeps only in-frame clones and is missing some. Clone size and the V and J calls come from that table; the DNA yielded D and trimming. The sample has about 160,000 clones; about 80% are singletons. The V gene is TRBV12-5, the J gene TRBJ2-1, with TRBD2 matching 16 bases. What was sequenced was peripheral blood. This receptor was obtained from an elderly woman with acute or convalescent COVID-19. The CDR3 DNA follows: TGTGCTAGTGGTGGGGGGACTAGCGGGAGGGCCTTGAATGAGCAGTTCTTC. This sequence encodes CASGGGTSGRALNEQFF. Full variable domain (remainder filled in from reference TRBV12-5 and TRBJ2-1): DARVTQTPRHKVTEMGQEVTMRCQPILGHNTVFWYRQTMMQGLELLAYFRNRAPLDDSGMPKDRFSAEMPDATLATLKIQPSEPRDSAVYFCASGGGTSGRALNEQFFGPGTRLTVL.